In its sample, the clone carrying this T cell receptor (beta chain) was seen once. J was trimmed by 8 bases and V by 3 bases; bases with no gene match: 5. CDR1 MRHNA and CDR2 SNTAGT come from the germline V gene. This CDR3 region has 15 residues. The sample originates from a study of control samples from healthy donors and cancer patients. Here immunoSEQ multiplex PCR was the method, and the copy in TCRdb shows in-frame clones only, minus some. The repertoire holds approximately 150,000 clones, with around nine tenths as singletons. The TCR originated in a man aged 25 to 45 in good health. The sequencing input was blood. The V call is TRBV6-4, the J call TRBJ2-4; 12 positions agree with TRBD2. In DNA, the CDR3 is TGTGCCAGCAGTGAGACTAGCGGGGGATTTGACATTCAGTACTTC. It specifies CASSETSGGFDIQYF.